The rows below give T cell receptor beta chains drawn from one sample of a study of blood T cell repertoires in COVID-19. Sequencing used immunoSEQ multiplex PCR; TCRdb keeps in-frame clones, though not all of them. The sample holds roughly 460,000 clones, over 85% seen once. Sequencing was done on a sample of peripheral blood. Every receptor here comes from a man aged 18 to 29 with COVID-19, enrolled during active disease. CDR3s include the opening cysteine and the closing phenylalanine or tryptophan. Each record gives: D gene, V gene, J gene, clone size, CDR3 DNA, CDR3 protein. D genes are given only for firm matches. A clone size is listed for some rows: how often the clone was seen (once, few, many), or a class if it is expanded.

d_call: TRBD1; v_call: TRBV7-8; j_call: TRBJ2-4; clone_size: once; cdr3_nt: TGTGCCAGCAGTACAGGGGGTACGAACATTCAGTACTTC; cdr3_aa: CASSTGGTNIQYF
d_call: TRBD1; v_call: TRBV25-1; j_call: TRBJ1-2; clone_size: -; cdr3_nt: TGTGCCAGTCAGGGGGCGGTTAATGGCTACACCTTC; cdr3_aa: CASQGAVNGYTF
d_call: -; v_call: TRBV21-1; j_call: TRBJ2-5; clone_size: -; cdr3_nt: TGTGCCAGCAGCAAAGGGCCGACAGGTACACAAGAGACCCAGTACTTC; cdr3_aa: CASSKGPTGTQETQYF
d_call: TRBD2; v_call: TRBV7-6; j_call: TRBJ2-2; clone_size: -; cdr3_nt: TGTGCCAGCAGCCCGGGACTAGTCGGAACCGGGGAGCTGTTTTTT; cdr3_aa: CASSPGLVGTGELFF
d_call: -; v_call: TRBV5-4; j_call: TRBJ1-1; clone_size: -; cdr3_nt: TGTGCCAGCAGCCCCTCGGCAGGGATGAACACTGAAGCTTTCTTT; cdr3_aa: CASSPSAGMNTEAFF
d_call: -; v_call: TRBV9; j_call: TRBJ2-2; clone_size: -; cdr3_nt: TGTGCCAGCAGCCCATCAACGCGGGCAGGCACCGGGGAGCTGTTTTTT; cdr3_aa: CASSPSTRAGTGELFF
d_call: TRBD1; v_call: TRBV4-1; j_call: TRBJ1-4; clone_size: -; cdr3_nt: TGCGCCAGCAGCCAGCCCGACAGGGATGATGAAAAACTGTTTTTT; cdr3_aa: CASSQPDRDDEKLFF
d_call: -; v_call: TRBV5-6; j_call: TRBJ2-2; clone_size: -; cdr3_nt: TGTGCCAGCAGCGCGTCCACAGGGTGGGCCGGGGAGCTGTTTTTT; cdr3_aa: CASSASTGWAGELFF
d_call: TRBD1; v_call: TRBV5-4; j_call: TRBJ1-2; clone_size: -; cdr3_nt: TGTGCCAGCAGCTCCGGGACAGGGGTCTATGGCTACACCTTC; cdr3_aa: CASSSGTGVYGYTF
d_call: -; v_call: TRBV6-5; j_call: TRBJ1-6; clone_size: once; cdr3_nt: TGTGCCAGCAGTTACGATGGCAGCTCCTATAATTCACCCCTCCACTTT; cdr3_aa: CASSYDGSSYNSPLHF
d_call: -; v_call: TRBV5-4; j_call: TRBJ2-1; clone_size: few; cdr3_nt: TGTGCCAGCAGTCGAAGCGGAGGAACCTACAATGAGCAGTTCTTC; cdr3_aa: CASSRSGGTYNEQFF
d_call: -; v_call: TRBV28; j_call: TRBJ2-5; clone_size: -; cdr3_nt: TGTGCCAGCAGTTTGCCCCTAGCGTTGCAAGAGACCCAGTACTTC; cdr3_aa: CASSLPLALQETQYF